This T cell receptor beta chain is drawn from a study of blood T cells in healthy people across ages. Regarding the study as a whole: Long-lived donors carried more naive CD4+ cells and greater diversity than aged donors. It was found that TCR beta diversity correlated strongly with the percentage of naive T cells.

A second about 6 to 12 cycle PCR used barcoded and J-beta primers. Tagging of each cDNA molecule was performed by a template-switch adaptor with 12 random nucleotides. MiXCR, applied by TCRdb to the 5' RACE reads, yields one record per CDR3 protein. The sample consists of 780,000 or so distinct CDR3 sequences, 56% of them appearing once. Per-sample yields of isolated PBMCs were at least 6 million. Germline V lookup: CDR1 SGHRS, CDR2 YFSETQ. The CDR3 consists of 13 residues. V lost 6 bases, J lost 4 bases, and 12 bases lay in between. Remarks on this clonotype: Its antigen is undetermined.

The V call is TRBV5-1, the J call TRBJ2-3; D not resolved. The specimen sequenced was blood. This sequence originates from a man aged 40-55 years in good health. CDR3 sequence (DNA): TGCGCCAGCAAAATTCCCACCGCAGATACGCAGTATTTT. Its translation: CASKIPTADTQYF.